Listed below are T cell receptor beta chains from one sample, sequenced in a study of cytomegalovirus exposure and HLA in healthy donors. The repertoire was sequenced with immunoSEQ multiplex PCR; TCRdb's copy has only in-frame clones and lacks some. The table includes 170,000 or so clones, 77% detected once. Material: PBMCs. These receptors were taken from a woman aged 55-70 years in good health and CMV-seropositive. The CDR3 runs from the conserved cysteine through the conserved F or W. Each record gives: D gene, clone size, J gene, V gene, CDR3 DNA, CDR3 protein. D genes are given only for firm matches. Size values are once, few and many counts, or a class for expanded clones, and some rows have none.

TRBD2	-	TRBJ2-1	TRBV6-1	TGTGCCCGCGCACGGGAGGGATACAATGAGCAGTTCTTC	CARAREGYNEQFF
-	-	TRBJ1-1	TRBV2	TGTGCCAGCAGTCAATTGGGGGGAACTGAAGCTTTCTTT	CASSQLGGTEAFF
TRBD1	-	TRBJ1-5	TRBV19	TGTGCCACGACAGGGCGAGATCAGCCCCAGCATTTT	CATTGRDQPQHF
-	-	TRBJ1-1	TRBV29-1	TGCAGCGTTGGCCCCCGGGAGAACACTGAAGCTTTCTTT	CSVGPRENTEAFF
TRBD1	-	TRBJ1-6	TRBV7-8	TGTGCCAGCAGCCCGGACAGGGGGCCTTATAATTCACCCCTCCACTTT	CASSPDRGPYNSPLHF
TRBD1	-	TRBJ2-5	TRBV15	TGTGCCACCAGCGGGACAGGGTCGGGAGAGACCCAGTACTTC	CATSGTGSGETQYF
-	-	TRBJ1-2	TRBV7-6	TGTGCCAGCAGCTTAGTTCCGGACAGCCCTGGGGATGGCTACACCTTC	CASSLVPDSPGDGYTF
-	few	TRBJ2-7	TRBV7-2	TGTGCCAGCAGCCCCCGCGGAAAGTACGAGCAGTACTTC	CASSPRGKYEQYF
-	-	TRBJ1-2	TRBV4-2	TGTGCCAGCAGCCAAGAGTACAGCTATGGCTACACCTTC	CASSQEYSYGYTF
TRBD1	-	TRBJ2-7	TRBV2	TGTGCCAGCAAATTGGACAGGGCGAACGAGCAGTACTTC	CASKLDRANEQYF
TRBD1	-	TRBJ1-2	TRBV30	TGTGCCTGGTCGGGACAGTCGGCTGGTTATGGCTACACCTTC	CAWSGQSAGYGYTF
-	-	TRBJ2-6	TRBV5-8	TGTGCCAGCAGCTTGTCAGGTTCTGGGGCCAACGTCCTGACTTTC	CASSLSGSGANVLTF
-	-	TRBJ1-2	TRBV19	TGTGCCAGTAGTCTATACAGGGATCGCCATGGCTACACCTTC	CASSLYRDRHGYTF
-	-	TRBJ2-2	TRBV5-6	TGTGCCAGCAGCTTGGCAGGAAGAGTAGCCGGGGAGCTGTTTTTT	CASSLAGRVAGELFF
-	-	TRBJ1-5	TRBV6-4	TGTGCCAGCAGGGGGAGCTCCGATCAGCCCCAGCATTTT	CASRGSSDQPQHF
-	-	TRBJ1-2	TRBV28	TGTGCCAGCAGTCGACAGGTGGGGTTACCTTACTATGGCTACACCTTC	CASSRQVGLPYYGYTF
TRBD2	-	TRBJ2-7	TRBV6-1	TGTGCCAGCAGACTAGCGACTGACGGGTCCTACGAGCAGTACTTC	CASRLATDGSYEQYF
-	-	TRBJ2-2	TRBV7-6	TGTGCCAGCAGCTTAGCGCAGGCTAGCGTATACACCGGGGAGCTGTTTTTT	CASSLAQASVYTGELFF
TRBD2	once	TRBJ2-7	TRBV9	TGTGCCAGCAGCGTAGGCGGGGTCGGACGGGGGGACGAGCAGTACTTC	CASSVGGVGRGDEQYF
-	-	TRBJ1-1	TRBV30	TGTGCCTGGAGTGTACGAGGGGGGGCGAGGACTGAAGCTTTCTTT	CAWSVRGGARTEAFF
-	-	TRBJ1-5	TRBV25-1	TGTGCCAGCAGTGCGGTATCGAGCAATCAGCCCCAGCATTTT	CASSAVSSNQPQHF
-	-	TRBJ1-6	TRBV30	TGTGCCTGGACGGAGGGTACCAGCTCCTATAATTCACCCCTCCACTTT	CAWTEGTSSYNSPLHF
TRBD2	once	TRBJ2-1	TRBV19	TGTGCCAGTAGTTTCTTAGCGGGAGAAACATCCTACAATGAGCAGTTCTTC	CASSFLAGETSYNEQFF
TRBD1	-	TRBJ2-2	TRBV2	TGTGCCAGCGGGACAGGGGCGAACACCGGGGAGCTGTTTTTT	CASGTGANTGELFF
TRBD1	-	TRBJ1-5	TRBV19	TGTGCCAGTAGTATTTGGGGACAGGGTAGGCATCAGCCCCAGCATTTT	CASSIWGQGRHQPQHF
TRBD1	-	TRBJ2-2	TRBV7-6	TGTGCCAGCAGCCAACGACAGGGGCCAACCGGGGAGCTGTTTTTT	CASSQRQGPTGELFF
TRBD2	few	TRBJ2-1	TRBV29-1	TGCAGCGTTGATTCCCTAGCGGGATCCTACAATGAGCAGTTCTTC	CSVDSLAGSYNEQFF
TRBD1	-	TRBJ1-6	TRBV7-2	TGTGCCAGCAGCTTAGGTGGAGCAGGGGGCGACCGGAGGACCCTCCACTTT	CASSLGGAGGDRRTLHF
-	-	TRBJ2-7	TRBV10-2	TGCGCCAGCAGTGAAGTGACGTACGGGGAGCAGTACTTC	CASSEVTYGEQYF
-	-	TRBJ1-4	TRBV7-9	TGTGCCAGCAGCTTTGACAGACTGTTTTTT	CASSFDRLFF
-	-	TRBJ2-7	TRBV7-8	TGTGCCAGCAGCTTAGACCCGGGAGCGGGCGAGCAGTACTTC	CASSLDPGAGEQYF
-	-	TRBJ1-1	TRBV5-1	TGCGCCAGCAGCTGGGGTACTACAGGGACCGCCACTGAAGCTTTCTTT	CASSWGTTGTATEAFF
TRBD1	-	TRBJ1-3	TRBV10-3	TGTGCCATCACTGGGACAGTCTCTGGAAACACCATATATTTT	CAITGTVSGNTIYF
TRBD1	-	TRBJ2-7	TRBV10-3	TGTGCCATCAGTGAGGGGGGTGGGGCAGGGGGCGGAGGTCGCTACGAGCAGTACTTC	CAISEGGGAGGGGRYEQYF
-	-	TRBJ2-7	TRBV18	TGTGCCAGCTCACCGCGTACAGGCGCCCGCGAGCAGTACTTC	CASSPRTGAREQYF
-	-	TRBJ1-1	TRBV28	TGTGCCAGCAGTTTAGGGAGGGGACAAACCCCGAGGGCCAATGAAGCTTTCTTT	CASSLGRGQTPRANEAFF
TRBD1	-	TRBJ1-1	TRBV11-2	TGTGCCAGCAGTCCCGGGACAGGGAACACTGAAGCTTTCTTT	CASSPGTGNTEAFF
TRBD1	-	TRBJ2-1	TRBV2	TGTGCCAGCGCCGTGACAGGGCAAGGTGAGCAGTTCTTC	CASAVTGQGEQFF